These 9 T cell receptor beta chains were all obtained from the same sample, sequenced in a study of neurological immune-mediated disorders. In TCRdb, the 5' RACE reads were re-called with MiXCR into one record per CDR3 protein. Of about 76,000 distinct CDR3 sequences listed, roughly 18% are singletons. Sequencing was carried out using PBMCs. These TCRs come from a middle-aged woman in good health.

This clonotype was counted many times. The chain uses TRBV6-1 and TRBJ2-1, with 9 bases that match TRBD1. J lost 0 bases, V lost 6 bases, and 6 bases had no gene match. Germline V gene sequence: CDR1 MNHNS, CDR2 SASEGT. This CDR3 comprises 16 residues. CDR3 region: CASRGQGPSSYNEQFF. CDR3 nucleotide sequence: TGTGCCAGCAGGGGACAGGGTCCTAGCTCCTACAATGAGCAGTTCTTC.

This clonotype was picked up many times. CDR3 nucleotides: TGTGCCAGCAGCCTCCGCTCGTGGGGGGCCCAAGAGACCCAGTACTTC. Protein: CASSLRSWGAQETQYF. The rearrangement uses TRBV11-2 and TRBJ2-5, with D perhaps TRBD1 or TRBD2 (6 bases each). The CDR3 totals 16 residues. Trimming pared 5 bases from V and 1 base from J, leaving 17 bases between. Germline CDR1 and CDR2: SGHAT and FQNNGV. Full variable domain (outside the CDR3, taken from reference TRBV11-2 and TRBJ2-5): EAGVAQSPRYKIIEKRQSVAFWCNPISGHATLYWYQQILGQGPKLLIQFQNNGVVDDSQLPKDRFSAERLKGVDSTLKIQPAKLEDSAVYLCASSLRSWGAQETQYFGPGTRLLVL.

This clonotype was observed many times. The V gene is TRBV28, the J gene TRBJ2-1; no firm D call. Germline CDR1 and CDR2: MDHEN and SYDVKM. The CDR3 runs 16 residues. V was clipped by 4 bases and J by 0 bases, with 13 bases between them. The CDR3 bases are TGTGCCAGCAGTTCACCCGTCCCCGGCTCCTACAATGAGCAGTTCTTC. The encoded protein is CASSSPVPGSYNEQFF.

This clonotype was observed many times. This chain uses TRBV4-1 with TRBJ2-4; either TRBD1 or TRBD2 may supply D (5 bases each). CDR3 size: 14 residues. Germline CDR1 MGHRA, CDR2 YSYEKL. The V end was cut by 5 bases, the J end by 6 bases, with 14 bases between. CDR3 amino acids: CASSAPGRPNIQYF. As DNA, the CDR3 is TGCGCCAGCAGCGCTCCGGGACGGCCAAACATTCAGTACTTC.

The sample holds many counts of this clonotype. This chain connects TRBV5-1 to TRBJ2-3; perhaps TRBD1 as D (6 bases). Trimming cost V 3 bases and J 4 bases, with 15 bases left between them. This CDR3 is 15 amino acids long. CDR1 and CDR2 from the germline V gene are SGHRS and YFSETQ. The CDR3 DNA is TGCGCCAGCAGCTCCGGGACGACAGGTTCAGATACGCAGTATTTT. This gives the protein CASSSGTTGSDTQYF.

This clonotype came up a few times. This chain links TRBV7-2 with TRBJ2-3; D not certain. Germline CDR1 reads SGHTA; CDR2 reads FQGNSA. The ends were cut back, 5 bases at V and 6 bases at J, with 18 bases in the middle. This CDR3 has 15 amino acids. The CDR3 coding sequence is TGTGCCAGCAGCCCCCGGGCCTTCGACCTGGATACGCAGTATTTT. This encodes CASSPRAFDLDTQYF.

Many counts were recorded for this clonotype. V and J are TRBV6-2 or TRBV6-3 and TRBJ2-5; 13 nucleotides match TRBD2. CDR1 MNHEY and CDR2 SVGEGT come from the germline V gene. Losses at the gene ends were 6 bases for V and 5 bases for J; bases not matched to a gene: 3. CDR3 length: 14 amino acids. CDR3 sequence reads: CASRLAGGPETQYF. The CDR3 DNA reads as TGTGCCAGCAGACTAGCGGGGGGGCCCGAGACCCAGTACTTC.

With regard to this clonotype: One end of the junction varies from germline; a read error may be responsible. V and J are TRBV3-1 and TRBJ1-2, with D hard to call. The CDR3 is 15 amino acids. Germline CDR1 is LGHDT and CDR2 is YNNKEL (reference sequence). DNA for the CDR3: TGTGCCAGCAGCCAAGATGGACTTGATAACTATGGCTGCAACTTC. Its protein is CASSQDGLDNYGCNF.

This clonotype was seen ten or more times. V usage is TRBV20-1 and J usage is TRBJ2-1; 9 nucleotides match TRBD2. Germline CDR1 and CDR2: DFQATT and SNEGSKA (reference sequence). V lost 4 bases and J lost 1; bases outside the gene matches: 5. CDR3 length: 15 residues. As DNA, the CDR3 is TGCAGTGCTATTCGGCGGGGGGGATCCTACAATGAGCAGTTCTTC. This encodes CSAIRRGGSYNEQFF.